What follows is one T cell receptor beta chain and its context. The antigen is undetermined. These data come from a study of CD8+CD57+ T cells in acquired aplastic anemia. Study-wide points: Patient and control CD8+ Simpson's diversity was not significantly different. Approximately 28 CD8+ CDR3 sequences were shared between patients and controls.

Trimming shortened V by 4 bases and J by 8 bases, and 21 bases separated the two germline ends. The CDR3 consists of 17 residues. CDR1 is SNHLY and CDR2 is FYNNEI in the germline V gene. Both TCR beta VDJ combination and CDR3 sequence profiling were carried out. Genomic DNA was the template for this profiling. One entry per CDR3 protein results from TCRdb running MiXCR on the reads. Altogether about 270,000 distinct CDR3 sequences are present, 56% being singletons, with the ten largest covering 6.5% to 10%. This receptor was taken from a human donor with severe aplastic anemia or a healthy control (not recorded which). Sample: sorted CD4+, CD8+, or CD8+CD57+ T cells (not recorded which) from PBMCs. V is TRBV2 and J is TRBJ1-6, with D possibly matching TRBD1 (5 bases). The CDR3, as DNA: TGTGCCAGCAGTGGGGGACTAGCGGGGGGTACTCATTCACCCCTCCACTTT. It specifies CASSGGLAGGTHSPLHF. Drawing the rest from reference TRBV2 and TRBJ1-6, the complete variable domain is EPEVTQTPSHQVTQMGQEVILRCVPISNHLYFYWYRQILGQKVEFLVSFYNNEISEKSEIFDDQFSVERPDGSNFTLKIRSTKLEDSAMYFCASSGGLAGGTHSPLHFGNGTRLTVT.